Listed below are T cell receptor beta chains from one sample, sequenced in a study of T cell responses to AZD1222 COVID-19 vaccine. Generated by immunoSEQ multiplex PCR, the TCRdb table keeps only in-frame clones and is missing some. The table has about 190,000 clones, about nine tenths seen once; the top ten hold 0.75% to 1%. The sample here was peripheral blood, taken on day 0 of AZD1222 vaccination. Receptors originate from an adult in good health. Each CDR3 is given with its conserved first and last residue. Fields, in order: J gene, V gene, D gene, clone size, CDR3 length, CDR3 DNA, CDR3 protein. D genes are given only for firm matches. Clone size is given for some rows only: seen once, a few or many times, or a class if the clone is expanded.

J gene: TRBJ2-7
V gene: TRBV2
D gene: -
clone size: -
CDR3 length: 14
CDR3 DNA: TGTGCCAGCAGTTTAGTAGAAAGCTCCTACGAGCAGTACTTC
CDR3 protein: CASSLVESSYEQYF

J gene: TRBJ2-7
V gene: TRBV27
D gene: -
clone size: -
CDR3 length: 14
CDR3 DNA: TGTGCCAGCAGTTTATCGGGGGTGGCCTACGAGCAGTACTTC
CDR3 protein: CASSLSGVAYEQYF

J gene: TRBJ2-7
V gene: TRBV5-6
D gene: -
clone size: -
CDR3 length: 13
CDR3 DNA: TGTGCCAGCAGCCGACAGGTTGGTAGCGAGCAGTACTTC
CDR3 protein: CASSRQVGSEQYF

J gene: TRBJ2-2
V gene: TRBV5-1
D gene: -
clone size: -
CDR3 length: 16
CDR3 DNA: TGCGCCAGCAGCTTGGTTCCCCTTCCCCGGTCTTGGGAGCTGTTTTTT
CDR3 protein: CASSLVPLPRSWELFF

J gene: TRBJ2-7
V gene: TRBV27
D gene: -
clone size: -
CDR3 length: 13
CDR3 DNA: TGTGCCAGCAGTTTATCTTCTGTCTACGAGCAGTACTTC
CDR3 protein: CASSLSSVYEQYF

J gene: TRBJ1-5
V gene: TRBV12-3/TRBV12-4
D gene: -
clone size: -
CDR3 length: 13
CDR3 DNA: TGTGCCAGCAGCGAGGGGGGGAATCAGCCCCAGCATTTT
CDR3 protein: CASSEGGNQPQHF

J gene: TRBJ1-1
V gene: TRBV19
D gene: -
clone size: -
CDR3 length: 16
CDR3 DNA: TGTGCCAGTAGATTGGGGGGGGCAGCGCGGCGAACTGAAGCTTTCTTT
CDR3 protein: CASRLGGAARRTEAFF

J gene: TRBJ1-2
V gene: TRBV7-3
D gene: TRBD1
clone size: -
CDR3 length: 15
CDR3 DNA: TGTGCCAGCAGCTCAGACGGACAGGGGGTATTAGGCTACACCTTC
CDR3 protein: CASSSDGQGVLGYTF

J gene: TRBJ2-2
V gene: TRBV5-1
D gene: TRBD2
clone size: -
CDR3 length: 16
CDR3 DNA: TGCGCCAGCAGCTTGGCCCTGACGGGGGGCACCGGGGAGCTGTTTTTT
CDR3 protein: CASSLALTGGTGELFF

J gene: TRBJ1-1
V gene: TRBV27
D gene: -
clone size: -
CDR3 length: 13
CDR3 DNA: TGTGCCAGCAGTTTATCGAGGGGCACTGAAGCTTTCTTT
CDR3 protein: CASSLSRGTEAFF

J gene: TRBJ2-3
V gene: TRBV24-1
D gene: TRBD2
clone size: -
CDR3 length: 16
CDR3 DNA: TGTGCCACCAGTGAGCCATCCGGGACTAGCCGCGATACGCAGTATTTT
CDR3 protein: CATSEPSGTSRDTQYF

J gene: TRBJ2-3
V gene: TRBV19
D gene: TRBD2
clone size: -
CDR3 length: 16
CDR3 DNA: TGTGCCAGTAGTCCCGGGATAGCGGGCTACACAGATACGCAGTATTTT
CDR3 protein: CASSPGIAGYTDTQYF

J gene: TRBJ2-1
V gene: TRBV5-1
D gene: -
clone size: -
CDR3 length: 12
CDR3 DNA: TGCGCCAGCAGCTTGGGGGGTGATGAGCAGTTCTTC
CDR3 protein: CASSLGGDEQFF

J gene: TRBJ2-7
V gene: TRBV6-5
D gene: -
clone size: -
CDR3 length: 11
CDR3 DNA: TGTGCCAGCAGTTACGGGGTCGAGCAGTACTTC
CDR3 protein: CASSYGVEQYF

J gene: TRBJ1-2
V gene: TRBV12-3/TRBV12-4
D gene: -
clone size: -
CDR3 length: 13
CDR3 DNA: TGTGCCAGCAGCCCACTCCGACTAGTCGGCTACACCTTC
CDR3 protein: CASSPLRLVGYTF

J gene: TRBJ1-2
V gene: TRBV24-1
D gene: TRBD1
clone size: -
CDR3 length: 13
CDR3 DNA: TGTGCCACCATTCCCGGACAGGGTCGAGGCTACACCTTC
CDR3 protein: CATIPGQGRGYTF

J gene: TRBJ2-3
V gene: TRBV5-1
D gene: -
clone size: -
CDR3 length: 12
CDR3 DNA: TGCGCCAGCAGCTCGAAAGGCGATACGCAGTATTTT
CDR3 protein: CASSSKGDTQYF

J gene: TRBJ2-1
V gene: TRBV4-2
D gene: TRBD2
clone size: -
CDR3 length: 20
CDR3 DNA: TGTGCCAGCAGCCACAAGCCCCGACTAGCGGGGGCCAACTCCTACAATGAGCAGTTCTTC
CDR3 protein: CASSHKPRLAGANSYNEQFF

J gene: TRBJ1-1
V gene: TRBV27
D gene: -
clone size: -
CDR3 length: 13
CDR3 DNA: TGTGCCAGCAGTTTAGGGTTGTACACTGAAGCTTTCTTT
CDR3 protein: CASSLGLYTEAFF

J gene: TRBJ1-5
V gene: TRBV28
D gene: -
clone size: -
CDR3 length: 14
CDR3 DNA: TGTGCCAGCAGTTTGCGGAGTTTCAATCAGCCCCAGCATTTT
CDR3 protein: CASSLRSFNQPQHF

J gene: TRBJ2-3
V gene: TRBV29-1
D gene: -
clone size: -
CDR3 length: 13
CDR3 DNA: TGCAGCGTCCCGTTTGTGTCCTCAGATACGCAGTATTTT
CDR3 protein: CSVPFVSSDTQYF

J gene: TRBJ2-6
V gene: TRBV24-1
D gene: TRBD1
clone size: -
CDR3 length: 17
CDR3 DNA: TGTGCCACCAGTGACTCCGGGACAGCGTCTGGGGCCAACGTCCTGACTTTC
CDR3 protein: CATSDSGTASGANVLTF

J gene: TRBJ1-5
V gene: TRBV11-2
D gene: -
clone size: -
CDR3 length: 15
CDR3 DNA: TGTGCCAGCAGGATTGGGGGCTGCAGCAATCAGCCCCAGCATTTT
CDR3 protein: CASRIGGCSNQPQHF

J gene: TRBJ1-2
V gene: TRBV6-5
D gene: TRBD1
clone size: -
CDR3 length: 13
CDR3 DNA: TGTGCCAGCAGTTACGCGGACAGGGGTGGCTACACCTTC
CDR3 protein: CASSYADRGGYTF

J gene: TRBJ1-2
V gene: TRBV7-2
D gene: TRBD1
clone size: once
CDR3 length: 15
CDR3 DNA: TGTGCCAGCAGCCCAGGACAGGTTCGGATGGGTGGCTACACCTTC
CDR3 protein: CASSPGQVRMGGYTF

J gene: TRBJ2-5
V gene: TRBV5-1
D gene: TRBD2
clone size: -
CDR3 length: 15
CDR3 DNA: TGCGCCAGCAGCTTGGATGGGACTAGCGGTACCACCCAGTACTTC
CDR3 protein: CASSLDGTSGTTQYF

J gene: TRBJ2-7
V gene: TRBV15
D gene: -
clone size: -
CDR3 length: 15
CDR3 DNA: TGTGCCACCAGCGTGCCCGAAAGTAGCCGCCACGAGCAGTACTTC
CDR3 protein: CATSVPESSRHEQYF

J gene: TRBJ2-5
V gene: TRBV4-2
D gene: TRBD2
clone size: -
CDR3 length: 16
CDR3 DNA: TGTGCCAGCAGTGGAGGACTAGCGGAGGAGGGAGAGACCCAGTACTTC
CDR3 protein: CASSGGLAEEGETQYF

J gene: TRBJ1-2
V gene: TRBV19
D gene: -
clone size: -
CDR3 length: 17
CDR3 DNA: TGTGCCAGTAGTATAAAAGGGTTGGCACCCGGCAACTATGGCTACACCTTC
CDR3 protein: CASSIKGLAPGNYGYTF

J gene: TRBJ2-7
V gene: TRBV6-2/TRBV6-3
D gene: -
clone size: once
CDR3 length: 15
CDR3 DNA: TGTGCCAGCAGTTACCCCCTTGTGGACCTCTACGAGCAGTACTTC
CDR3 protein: CASSYPLVDLYEQYF

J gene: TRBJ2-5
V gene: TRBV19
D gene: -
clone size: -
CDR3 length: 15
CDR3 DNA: TGTGCCACTGAAGCGTCAGGGGCTTACCAAGAGACCCAGTACTTC
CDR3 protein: CATEASGAYQETQYF

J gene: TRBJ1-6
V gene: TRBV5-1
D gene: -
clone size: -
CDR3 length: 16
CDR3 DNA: TGCGCCAGCAGCATTGACAGGAGGGGATATAATTCACCCCTCCACTTT
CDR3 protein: CASSIDRRGYNSPLHF

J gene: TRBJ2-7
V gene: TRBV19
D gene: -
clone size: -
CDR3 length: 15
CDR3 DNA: TGTGCCAGTAGTATTCGGGGCGGTCCAACGGGCGAGCAGTACTTC
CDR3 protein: CASSIRGGPTGEQYF

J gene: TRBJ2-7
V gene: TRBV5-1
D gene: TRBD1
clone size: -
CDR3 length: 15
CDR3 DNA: TGCGCCAGCAGCCCGGGGACAGGGGAATCCTACGAGCAGTACTTC
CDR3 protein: CASSPGTGESYEQYF

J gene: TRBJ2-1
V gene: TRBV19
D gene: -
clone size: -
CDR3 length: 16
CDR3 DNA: TGTGCCAGTAGTATTATGGGGGCCCCCCGTCCAAATGAGCAGTTCTTC
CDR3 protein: CASSIMGAPRPNEQFF

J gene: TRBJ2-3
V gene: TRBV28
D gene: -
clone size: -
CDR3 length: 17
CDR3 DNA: TGTGCCAGCAGTCCACCCCGGGCCGCTGAGCCCACAGATACGCAGTATTTT
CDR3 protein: CASSPPRAAEPTDTQYF

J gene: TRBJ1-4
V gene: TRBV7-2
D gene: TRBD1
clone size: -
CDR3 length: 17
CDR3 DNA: TGTGCCAGCAGCTTAGGGACAGGGACCCCAACTAATGAAAAACTGTTTTTT
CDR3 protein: CASSLGTGTPTNEKLFF

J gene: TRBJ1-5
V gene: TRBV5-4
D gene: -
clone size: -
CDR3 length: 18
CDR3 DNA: TGTGCCAGGCTAGTAGCGGTGGGGCCACCTCATAGCAATCAGCCCCAGCATTTT
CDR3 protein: CARLVAVGPPHSNQPQHF

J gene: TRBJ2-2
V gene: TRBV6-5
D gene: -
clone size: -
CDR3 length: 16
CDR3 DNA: TGTGCCAGCAGTTACTCAGGCAGAGTGAACACCGGGGAGCTGTTTTTT
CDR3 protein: CASSYSGRVNTGELFF

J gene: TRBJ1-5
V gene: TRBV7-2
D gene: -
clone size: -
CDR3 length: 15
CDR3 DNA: TGTGCCAGCAGCTCCCGGGGAGGGAGGAATCAGCCCCAGCATTTT
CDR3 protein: CASSSRGGRNQPQHF

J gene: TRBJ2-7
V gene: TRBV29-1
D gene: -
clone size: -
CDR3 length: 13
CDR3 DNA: TGCAGCGTTGCGAAGGGACAAGGCTACGAGCAGTACTTC
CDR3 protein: CSVAKGQGYEQYF

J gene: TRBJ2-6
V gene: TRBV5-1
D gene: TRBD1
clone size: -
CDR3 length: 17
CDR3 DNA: TGCGCCAGCAGCTTGGGACAGGGGGCTCTTGGGGCCAACGTCCTGACTTTC
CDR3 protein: CASSLGQGALGANVLTF

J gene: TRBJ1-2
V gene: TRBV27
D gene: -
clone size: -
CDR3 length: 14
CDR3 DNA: TGTGCCAGCAGTTACAACAGGGCTGGCTATGGCTACACCTTC
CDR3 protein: CASSYNRAGYGYTF

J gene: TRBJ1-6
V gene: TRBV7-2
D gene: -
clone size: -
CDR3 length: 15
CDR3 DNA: TGTGCCAGCAGCTTAGCGGGGGGCCCTAATTCACCCCTCCACTTT
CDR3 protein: CASSLAGGPNSPLHF

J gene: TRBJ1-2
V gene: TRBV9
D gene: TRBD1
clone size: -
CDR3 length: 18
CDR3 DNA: TGTGCCAGCAGCGGACGAGGAGTTGGGACAGAGGCTAACTATGGCTACACCTTC
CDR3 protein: CASSGRGVGTEANYGYTF

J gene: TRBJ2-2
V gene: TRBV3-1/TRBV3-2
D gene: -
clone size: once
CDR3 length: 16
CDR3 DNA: TGTGCCAGCAGCCGACCGGGACTGGGGTTTGGCGGGGAGCTGTTTTTT
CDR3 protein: CASSRPGLGFGGELFF

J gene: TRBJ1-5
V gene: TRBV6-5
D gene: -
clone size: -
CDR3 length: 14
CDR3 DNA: TGTGCCAGCAGTCCCAGGGTGGGGAATCAGCCCCAGCATTTT
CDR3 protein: CASSPRVGNQPQHF